This T cell receptor beta chain comes out of a study of neoadjuvant nivolumab and ipilimumab in lung cancer. Germline V gene data show CDR1 as MDHEN and CDR2 as SYDVKM. The CDR3 totals 14 residues. The V end lost 1 base, the J end lost 2 bases, and 8 bases lay between the germline ends. Sequencing used immunoSEQ multiplex PCR; TCRdb keeps in-frame clones, though not all of them. The repertoire holds some 38,000 clones, with nearly 90% as singletons. The origin of this receptor is an adult with non-small cell lung cancer. The input for sequencing was peripheral blood, taken before neoadjuvant nivolumab, alone or with ipilimumab. The gene calls are TRBV28 and TRBJ1-2; D unresolved. The CDR3 protein is CASSLSPQNYGYTF. CDR3 coding DNA: TGTGCCAGCAGTTTATCCCCACAAAACTATGGCTACACCTTC.